The 14 T cell receptor beta chains below all came from one sample that was sequenced in a study of blood T cells in healthy people across ages. A J-beta primer mix and a sample-barcoded 5' primer were used in a second PCR of about 7 to 12 cycles. TCRdb called the 5' RACE reads again in MiXCR, with one record for every CDR3 protein. The sample yields about 500,000 distinct CDR3 sequences, around 24% seen once. These data were also reused for a study on T cells of mothers and their children.

The source material was blood. Receptors were obtained from a boy younger than 18 in good health.

The rearrangement uses TRBV30 and TRBJ1-1; no definite D call. V lost 4 bases and J lost 10, with 28 bases in between. The germline gives CDR1 GTSNPN, CDR2 SVGIG (reference sequence). CDR3 length equals 16 residues. CDR3 in DNA: TGTGCCTGGACCCGGGGTGTCGGTGGGCTAGAGGTAGGAGCTTTCTTT. Translation: CAWTRGVGGLEVGAFF.

The chain uses TRBV4-1 and TRBJ2-2; D unresolved. Germline V gene lookup returns CDR1 MGHRA and CDR2 YSYEKL. The length of the CDR3 is 15 residues. Trimming pared 0 bases from V and 6 bases from J, leaving 11 bases between. The DNA of the CDR3 is TGCGCCAGCAGCCAAGATCGGGCAAGGCCCGGGGAGCTGTTTTTT. Translated: CASSQDRARPGELFF.

The chain joins TRBV27 to TRBJ2-5; a possible D gene is TRBD1 (6 bases). This CDR3 is built from 14 residues. V shed 4 bases and J shed 11 bases, with 20 bases lying between them. Germline assignment: CDR1 MNHEY and CDR2 SMNVEV (reference sequence). The CDR3 nucleotides read TGTGCCAGCAGTTCCGGGACAATGGATTGGGAGCAGTACTTC. This codes for CASSSGTMDWEQYF.

This rearrangement joins TRBV12-3 or TRBV12-4 to TRBJ1-2; D not resolved. The germline V and J ends were trimmed by 2 bases and 1 base, with 5 bases remaining between them. CDR3 length: 13 amino acids. The CDR3 bases are TGTGCCAGCAGTTTAAACAGTAACTATGGCTACACCTTC. Translation gives CASSLNSNYGYTF.

The chain links TRBV27 to TRBJ2-3; possibly TRBD2 for D (5 bases). The germline V gene encodes CDR1 MNHEY and CDR2 SMNVEV (reference sequence). This CDR3 region has 16 residues. V lost 2 bases to trimming and J lost 1 base, with 13 bases between them. The CDR3 DNA is TGTGCCAGCAGTTTACCCCGGGAAAGGGGCACAGATACGCAGTATTTT. This gives the protein CASSLPRERGTDTQYF.

The CDR3, as DNA: TGTGCCAGCAGTTTTGCAGGGGTGGATGGCTACACCTTC. Protein: CASSFAGVDGYTF. This chain links TRBV27 with TRBJ1-2; TRBD1 might be the D (6 bases). Germline V gene data show CDR1 as MNHEY and CDR2 as SMNVEV (reference sequence). With 3 bases removed from V and 6 bases from J, the gap between germline ends came to 11 bases. The CDR3 sequence is 13 residues long.

This rearrangement joins TRBV9 to TRBJ2-5; TRBD2 matches at 7 bases. Germline CDR1 is SGDLS and CDR2 is YYNGEE. The ends lost 2 bases at V and 4 bases at J; junction bases unmatched: 8. This CDR3 has 15 residues. This chain's CDR3 is CASSVSPTSTETQYF. CDR3 bases: TGTGCCAGCAGCGTCTCCCCGACTAGCACAGAGACCCAGTACTTC.

V is TRBV28 and J is TRBJ2-1, with 9 bases matching TRBD2. The germline V gene has CDR1 MDHEN and CDR2 SYDVKM. This CDR3 spans 17 amino acids. J was trimmed by 0 bases and V by 4 bases; bases with no gene match: 7. CDR3 sequence reads: CASSSPISGSSYNEQFF. The CDR3 region has the DNA TGTGCCAGCAGTTCCCCCATTAGCGGGAGCTCCTACAATGAGCAGTTCTTC.

The rearrangement uses TRBV28 and TRBJ2-1; 8 bases are shared with TRBD2. From germline, CDR1 is MDHEN and CDR2 SYDVKM. V lost 7 bases, J lost 7 bases, and 6 bases stayed unmatched. The CDR3 runs 13 residues. The CDR3 DNA sequence: TGTGCCAGCACGCGGGGGGAGTGGAATGAGCAGTTCTTC. Protein sequence: CASTRGEWNEQFF.

The rearrangement links TRBV9 to TRBJ2-5, with 8 bases that match TRBD2. V trimming: 0 bases; J trimming: 3 bases; junction bases outside the gene matches: 4. Germline V CDR1 and CDR2: SGDLS, YYNGEE. The CDR3 covers 15 residues. As DNA, the CDR3 is TGTGCCAGCAGCGTAGTCGCGCGGGGGGAAGAGACCCAGTACTTC. Amino acid sequence: CASSVVARGEETQYF.

This clonotype was seen only a few times. CDR3 sequence (DNA): TGTGCCAGCAGCGATCCGAAAGAGGGGTACAACACCATATATTTT. Translated, it gives CASSDPKEGYNTIYF. The chain combines TRBV3-1 with TRBJ1-3; D might be TRBD1 (5 bases). Germline CDR1 LGHDT, CDR2 YNNKEL (reference sequence). This CDR3 comprises 15 residues. The V end was cut by 5 bases, the J end by 7 bases, with 18 bases between.

The CDR3 reads CASSLGWRGAEQYF. The CDR3 DNA reads as TGTGCCAGCAGTTTAGGGTGGCGGGGGGCCGAGCAGTACTTC. V gene TRBV6-5 combines with J gene TRBJ2-7, with 8 bases lining up with TRBD2. With 4 bases clipped from V and 6 bases from J, the junction kept 8 bases outside the gene matches. Per germline, CDR1 MNHEY and CDR2 SVGAGI. The CDR3 is 14 amino acids.

The V call is TRBV12-3 or TRBV12-4, the J call TRBJ1-2; 9 bases agree with TRBD1. This CDR3 comprises 13 residues. With V trimmed by 8 bases and J by 5 bases, 6 bases remained unmatched. This chain's CDR3 is CASCPGQGYGYTF. For the CDR3, the DNA is TGTGCCAGCTGTCCGGGACAGGGTTATGGCTACACCTTC.

The V call is TRBV4-3, the J call TRBJ2-6; D unclear. The germline V gene encodes CDR1 LGHNA and CDR2 YSLEER. Trimming stripped 1 base from V and 0 bases from J, with 10 bases between. The CDR3 runs to 17 residues. CDR3 bases: TGCGCCAGCAGCCAAGTCGGAACAAGCTCTGGGGCCAACGTCCTGACTTTC. Amino acids: CASSQVGTSSGANVLTF.